This entry concerns a single TCR beta chain. The antigen it recognizes is unknown. This CDR3 is missing its conserved last phenylalanine or tryptophan, likely due to a read error. The limits of the CDR3 on the DNA are not certain, so only TCRdb's listed CDR3 is given. The data are from a study of blood T cells in healthy people across ages (dated by TCRdb to the mid-2010s). For the study in its entirety: In model experiments, template switching captured about one uniquely barcoded TCR beta cDNA molecule for every two T cells. To track age-related changes in TCR beta repertoire diversity, the study relied on deep sequencing normalized with unique cDNA molecular identifiers. The donors were divided into four age groups: young (average around 17 years), middle-aged (roughly 42), aged (around 67) and long-lived (82). Donors of different ages were randomly distributed across sequencing lanes to avoid experimental bias. For two donors (one aged 18 to 30 and one aged 80 or older), the study analyzed two additional independent replicas of 1 million unique cDNA reads from the same blood draw. The research as a whole found: The CMV infection status of donors was not known, potentially confounding age-related changes in expanded clonotypes. Compared with the aged group, the long-lived group had more naive CD4+ T cells, fewer expanded clones and increased TCR diversity, suggesting age selection. Estimates of total diversity based on one million sequenced T cells were regarded as lower bounds and as underestimates. Because profiling used bulk unsorted PBMCs, naive and antigen-experienced compartments could not be compared conclusively. Observed TCR beta diversity per million T cells fell roughly linearly with age, and a significant reduction was already apparent by age about 43. Observed TCR beta diversity correlated strongly with the percentage of naive T cells measured by flow cytometry.

Systemically healthy Caucasian individuals from Russia, 39 in total and aged roughly 6 to 95 years, were included as donors. Each donor gave ten milliliters of peripheral blood, collected into EDTA-treated Vacutainer tubes. Ficoll-Paque density-gradient centrifugation was used to isolate PBMCs, with at least 7 million per sample. Total RNA was extracted from PBMCs with Trizol reagent, with at least 5.5 micrograms obtained per sample. For every donor, flow cytometry on a PBMC aliquot measured the percentage of naive CD45RAhigh/CD27high T cells. As encoded in the germline V gene (reference sequence), CDR1 is DFQATT while CDR2 is SNEGSKA. Inclusive of both ends, the CDR3 amounts to 10 amino acids. Preparation of the library involved 5' RACE. Sequencing instrument: Illumina HiSeq 2500. The second PCR ran for about 6 to 11 cycles and used a J-beta primer mix along with a sample-barcoded 5' primer. A unique molecular identifier was introduced onto each TCR beta cDNA molecule by a template-switch 5' adaptor carrying 12 random nucleotides. At least 2.5 million CDR3-containing paired-end reads were obtained from each sample. All of the RNA was converted into first-strand cDNA using the Mint cDNA synthesis kit, with a TRBC-specific oligonucleotide serving as the primer. Following uracil-DNA glycosylase treatment, a first 18-cycle PCR with universal primers M1SS and BC2_uni_R was performed on all cDNA. Per the authors' processing: Each sample was normalized by randomly selecting 1 million high-quality reads, each carrying a distinct molecular identifier. Reads with shared molecular identifiers were discarded instead of being binned into consensus sequences. CDR3 identification, clonotype clustering and error correction used MiTCR with a Q25 quality threshold and the strictest error-elimination algorithm. Lower-bound total TCR beta diversity was estimated with a nonparametric unseen species model using Euler transformation. The public reads were run again by TCRdb, first through fastp at Q25 and then through MiXCR, and only productive beta chains were kept. Rows matching on CDR3 protein sequence are summarized as one entry with the most common DNA and genes. None of the V and J calls come from the authors' own analysis; TCRdb made them. The table for this sample lists more than 650,000 distinct CDR3 sequences; 22% of them were counted only once. About 22% of the sample lies in the top ten.

This clonotype was sampled from a man between 65 and 79 years old in good health. The sample consisted of blood. The sequence is built from TRBV20-1 and TRBJ1-4; TRBD1, the table's D call, was not compared with the DNA. The CDR3 protein sequence reads: CSAPTGSGPV.